Shown below are 23 T cell receptor beta chains from a single sample sequenced in a study of blood T cell repertoires in COVID-19. Using immunoSEQ multiplex PCR, the repertoire was profiled, and TCRdb retains in-frame clones only, with some absent. Of fewer than 300,000 clones listed, 80% to 90% are singletons. Sequencing was carried out using peripheral blood. These receptor sequences come from a woman in her 50s who had recovered from COVID-19.

The V call is TRBV5-1, the J call TRBJ1-2; D remains ambiguous. The CDR3 extends over 12 amino acids. Germline CDR1 reads SGHRS; CDR2 reads YFSETQ. The V and J ends lost 7 bases and 5 bases respectively, with 12 bases between them. The CDR3 bases are TGCGCCAGCTGGGAGGAGGGTTATGGCTACACCTTC. Amino acid sequence: CASWEEGYGYTF.

The J gene is TRBJ2-1, the V gene TRBV7-9, with no clear D. The germline gives CDR1 SEHNR, CDR2 FQNEAQ (reference sequence). Trimming took off 1 base at V and 5 bases at J, with 3 bases between the two ends. The length of the CDR3 is 12 residues. The CDR3 protein is CASSLVNNEQFF. In DNA form, the CDR3 reads TGTGCCAGCAGCTTAGTTAACAATGAGCAGTTCTTC.

The chain couples TRBV5-1 to TRBJ1-1; 9 nucleotides align to TRBD1. V lost 4 bases and J lost 5; bases outside the gene matches: 6. The germline V gene has CDR1 SGHRS and CDR2 YFSETQ. The CDR3 has 14 amino acids. The CDR3 coding sequence is TGCGCCAGCAGCATACAGGGGGCGCTTACTGAAGCTTTCTTT. Translated, it gives CASSIQGALTEAFF.

The V and J genes are TRBV24-1 and TRBJ1-2; D gene unclear. The CDR3 sequence is 11 residues long. V lost 5 bases and J lost 8, with 8 bases in between. The V gene's germline CDR1 is KGHDR and CDR2 SFDVKD. The CDR3 nucleotides are TGTGCCACCAGTGTTCCGAGGGGCTACACCTTC. Its translation is CATSVPRGYTF.

The chain couples TRBV27 to TRBJ1-2, with 8 bases aligning to TRBD1. V trimming: 3 bases; J trimming: 4 bases; junction bases outside the gene matches: 4. The CDR3 is 14 residues long. CDR1 is MNHEY, CDR2 SMNVEV, per germline (reference sequence). The CDR3 region is CASSFGTGFYGYTF. Written as DNA, the CDR3 is TGTGCCAGCAGTTTCGGGACAGGTTTCTATGGCTACACCTTC.

V and J are TRBV5-4 and TRBJ2-7; a weak D match, TRBD2 (5 bases). Trimming left V 1 base short and J 6 bases short, with 14 bases between. The CDR3 length is 14 residues. The germline CDR1 and CDR2 sequences are SGHNT and YYREEE (reference sequence). CDR3 sequence: CASSLSQLGGEQYF. CDR3 nucleotides: TGTGCCAGCAGCTTGTCACAGCTAGGAGGCGAGCAGTACTTC.

The V and J genes are TRBV30 and TRBJ2-3; D is possibly TRBD1 (6 bases). CDR3 length equals 14 residues. Looked up from germline, CDR1 is GTSNPN and CDR2 is SVGIG (reference sequence). Trimming removed 8 bases from V and 2 bases from J, with 17 bases in between. CDR3: CAARKGGSTDTQYF. The CDR3 DNA sequence: TGTGCCGCGCGGAAAGGGGGATCCACAGATACGCAGTATTTT.

This chain joins TRBV20-1 and TRBJ2-1, with D hard to call. This CDR3 contains 13 residues. Looked up from germline, CDR1 is DFQATT and CDR2 is SNEGSKA (reference sequence). The V and J ends lost 3 bases and 4 bases respectively, with 10 bases between them. Here the CDR3 reads CSASYLRYNEQFF. CDR3 coding DNA: TGCAGTGCTAGTTACTTGAGGTACAATGAGCAGTTCTTC.

The CDR3 protein is CASSQLAGVGNEQFF. As DNA, the CDR3 is TGCGCCAGCAGCCAACTAGCGGGAGTTGGCAATGAGCAGTTCTTC. V and J are TRBV4-1 and TRBJ2-1; 10 nucleotides line up with TRBD2. CDR1 and CDR2 from the germline V gene are MGHRA and YSYEKL. Trimming removed 2 bases from V and 6 bases from J; junction bases left unmatched: 4. The CDR3 is 15 amino acids.

The rearrangement links TRBV6-5 to TRBJ1-2, with no clear D. Germline CDR1 MNHEY, CDR2 SVGAGI. Trimming took 4 bases from V and 1 from J, leaving 13 bases between them. This CDR3 has 15 amino acids. The CDR3 DNA sequence: TGTGCCAGCAGTTGGAGACCGGAGGGTAACTATGGCTACACCTTC. Protein sequence: CASSWRPEGNYGYTF.

The genes are TRBV30 and TRBJ2-4; possibly TRBD1 for D (6 bases). Germline V gene sequence: CDR1 GTSNPN, CDR2 SVGIG (reference sequence). The CDR3 is 15 amino acids. V was cut by 3 bases and J by 0 bases, with 12 bases left in between. CDR3 sequence (DNA): TGTGCCTGGAGCGATGACAGGACAGCCAAAAACATTCAGTACTTC. Translating it yields CAWSDDRTAKNIQYF.

The V call is TRBV30, the J call TRBJ1-2; D ambiguous. V gave up 8 bases and J gave up 0 bases, with 10 bases separating them. The V gene's germline CDR1 is GTSNPN and CDR2 SVGIG (reference sequence). CDR3 length: 12 amino acids. The CDR3 loop reads CAALATNYGYTF. The CDR3 nucleotides read TGTGCCGCCCTAGCGACTAACTATGGCTACACCTTC.

The rearrangement links TRBV7-6 to TRBJ1-1, with D possibly being TRBD1 (6 bases). This CDR3 region has 14 residues. V lost 5 bases and J lost 0, with 10 bases in between. Germline V gives CDR1 SGHVS, CDR2 FNYEAQ. CDR3 sequence (DNA): TGTGCCAGCAGCCAAGGGACAATGAACACTGAAGCTTTCTTT. As protein: CASSQGTMNTEAFF.

V usage is TRBV6-2 or TRBV6-3 and J usage is TRBJ1-1; maybe TRBD1 (5 bases). Between the trimmed V and J ends, which lost 5 bases and 3 bases, there was a span of 10 bases. CDR1 MNHEY and CDR2 SVGEGT come from the germline V gene. The CDR3 totals 13 residues. The CDR3: CASSRHRYTEAFF. Written as DNA, the CDR3 is TGTGCCAGCAGTAGACACAGGTACACTGAAGCTTTCTTT.

The CDR3 region is CASSEAQGSPYEQYF. Written as DNA, the CDR3 is TGTGCCAGCAGTGAAGCACAGGGTAGTCCCTACGAGCAGTACTTC. The chain has TRBV6-1 and TRBJ2-7, with D perhaps TRBD1 (6 bases). The germline V gene has CDR1 MNHNS and CDR2 SASEGT. This CDR3 has 15 residues. The germline V and J ends were trimmed by 0 bases and 2 bases, with 11 bases remaining between them.

This clone is a singleton in its sample. V gene TRBV6-5 combines with J gene TRBJ1-1, with D unclear. Trimming shortened V by 0 bases and J by 6 bases, and 11 bases separated the two germline ends. This CDR3 has 14 residues. Germline CDR1 is MNHEY and CDR2 is SVGAGI. The CDR3 DNA reads TGTGCCAGCAGTTACTCGACGGGGATGGCTGAAGCTTTCTTT. Translating gives CASSYSTGMAEAFF.

This clone was observed a single time. The gene calls are TRBV7-2 and TRBJ2-3, with 9 bases aligning to TRBD2. CDR3 length: 15 amino acids. The germline V gene has CDR1 SGHTA and CDR2 FQGNSA. The J segment lost 3 bases and the V segment lost 6 bases, leaving 7 bases of the junction unmatched. CDR3 amino acids: CASRRAGGGTDTQYF. The CDR3 DNA sequence: TGTGCCAGCAGGAGAGCGGGGGGAGGTACAGATACGCAGTATTTT. Based on the CDR3 plus reference TRBV7-2 and TRBJ2-3, the full variable domain is GAGVSQSPSNKVTEKGKDVELRCDPISGHTALYWYRQSLGQGLEFLIYFQGNSAPDKSGLPSDRFSAERTGGSVSTLTIQRTQQEDSAVYLCASRRAGGGTDTQYFGPGTRLTVL.

The rearrangement links TRBV7-7 to TRBJ2-5; TRBD1 aligns across 9 bases. CDR3 size: 15 residues. The germline gives CDR1 SSHAT, CDR2 FNYEAQ (reference sequence). V dropped 5 bases and J dropped 2; count of bases not matched to a gene: 6. This chain's CDR3 is CASSAGQGGQETQYF. CDR3 coding DNA: TGTGCCAGCAGCGCGGGACAGGGTGGGCAAGAGACCCAGTACTTC.

V is TRBV5-5 and J is TRBJ1-3; perhaps TRBD1 as D (5 bases). Germline CDR1 SGHKS, CDR2 YYEKEE (reference sequence). The V and J ends lost 3 bases and 3 bases respectively, with 13 bases between them. This CDR3 region has 15 residues. The CDR3 protein is CASSSQALDGNTIYF. The CDR3 DNA reads TGTGCCAGCAGCTCACAGGCCTTAGATGGAAACACCATATATTTT.

The rearrangement joins TRBV5-1 to TRBJ2-7; TRBD1 is a possible D gene (6 bases). Trimming stripped 3 bases from V and 3 bases from J, with 16 bases between. Germline V gives CDR1 SGHRS, CDR2 YFSETQ. The CDR3 totals 15 residues. CDR3 DNA: TGCGCCAGCAGCTCGACAGGTGGCAGTCTCTACGAGCAGTACTTC. Its protein product is CASSSTGGSLYEQYF.

Ten or more counts support this clone. The CDR3 DNA is TGTGCCAGCAGTTACTCACGGGACAGGGGGCTCTACGAGCAGTACTTC. Encoded protein: CASSYSRDRGLYEQYF. This chain uses TRBV6-5 with TRBJ2-7; 12 bases line up with TRBD1. Germline V CDR1 and CDR2: MNHEY, SVGAGI. The V and J ends lost 0 bases and 3 bases, in that order; junction bases with no gene match: 3. The CDR3 is 16 amino acids.

CDR3 sequence: CASSYGDRELFF. CDR3 bases: TGTGCCAGCAGTTACGGGGACAGAGAGCTGTTTTTT. The chain recombines TRBV6-2 or TRBV6-3 with TRBJ2-2, with 7 bases matching TRBD1. The CDR3 consists of 12 residues. With 2 bases clipped from V and 11 bases from J, the junction kept 2 bases outside the gene matches. Germline loops: CDR1 MNHEY, CDR2 SVGEGT.

This chain links TRBV28 with TRBJ1-4; D possibly corresponds to TRBD1 (5 bases). Germline V gives CDR1 MDHEN, CDR2 SYDVKM. The CDR3 is made up of 16 amino acids. Trimming left V 7 bases short and J 4 bases short, with 19 bases between. CDR3 sequence: CASTSGGAEGNEKLFF. The CDR3 DNA reads TGTGCCAGCACCTCAGGAGGGGCCGAGGGTAATGAAAAACTGTTTTTT. Full variable domain (rest looked up from reference TRBV28 and TRBJ1-4): DVKVTQSSRYLVKRTGEKVFLECVQDMDHENMFWYRQDPGLGLRLIYFSYDVKMKEKGDIPEGYSVSREKKERFSLILESASTNQTSMYLCASTSGGAEGNEKLFFGSGTQLSVL.